This T cell receptor (beta chain) was recorded in a study of PD-L1 blockade in urothelial cancer. Across the study: Chemotherapy regimens numbering 0 to 3 had been given to patients. Blood-derived samples held a median roughly 140,000 T cells. Analyses used blood from 3 weeks (second dose) and 6 weeks after treatment start.

Sequenced by immunoSEQ multiplex PCR; TCRdb stores in-frame clones only, minus some. The repertoire holds around 68,000 clones, with roughly four fifths as singletons. Noted time point: pretreatment peripheral blood. Per the germline V gene, CDR1 is MNHEY and CDR2 is SMNVEV (reference sequence). The CDR3 has 15 residues. After removal of 2 bases from V and 4 bases from J, the junction contained 4 bases not matched to a gene. The starting material was PBMCs, obtained around atezolizumab (anti-PD-L1) treatment. The chain joins TRBV27 to TRBJ1-3, with 8 bases identical to TRBD1. The clonotype was recovered from a man between 65 and 80 years old with urothelial cancer. CDR3 DNA: TGTGCCAGCAGTTTAGGCAGGGGGCGAGGAAACACCATATATTTT. This encodes CASSLGRGRGNTIYF.